This T cell receptor beta chain derives from a study of T cell responses to AZD1222 COVID-19 vaccine. The study's findings and limits: Females made up more of the donors, who were largely white British, and clonal diversity may have come out too low. Unmutated regions of variants are reportedly targeted by nearly half of spike-specific TCRs.

Assay used: immunoSEQ multiplex PCR; TCRdb lists only in-frame clones, some missing. The sample consists of roughly 70,000 clones, 80% of them appearing once. About this clone: Its cognate antigen is unknown.

After removal of 7 bases from V and 7 bases from J, the junction contained 9 bases not matched to a gene. CDR1 SQVTM and CDR2 ANQGSEA come from the germline V gene. CDR3 length: 13 residues. The receptor's source is an adult who received the AZD1222 COVID-19 vaccine. The source was peripheral blood, collected 28 days after the second AZD1222 dose. V usage is TRBV29-1 and J usage is TRBJ1-5; TRBD1 aligns across 8 bases. In nucleotides, the CDR3 is TGCAGCGCCCAGGGGGCCCCCGGGCAGCCCCAGCATTTT. This gives the protein CSAQGAPGQPQHF.